One sample yielded the 30 T cell receptor beta chains listed below, sequenced in a study of T cell repertoires in cytomegalovirus infection. Each CDR3 protein gets one entry after TCRdb re-called the reads with MiXCR. The sample contains about 140,000 distinct CDR3 sequences, under 8.5% of which appear only once. The source material was PBMCs. These receptors originate from a human donor in good health (CMV status not recorded). Some clones in this sample may be carry-over from other donors' samples.

This clonotype came up many times. The chain has TRBV7-9 and TRBJ2-1; D might be TRBD1 (5 bases). Germline V gene lookup returns CDR1 SEHNR and CDR2 FQNEAQ (reference sequence). The CDR3 is 14 amino acids. V lost 2 bases to trimming and J lost 2 bases, with 7 bases between them. The CDR3 bases are TGTGCCAGCAGCTTACAGGACACCTACAATGAGCAGTTCTTC. Encoded protein: CASSLQDTYNEQFF.

There are many counts of this clonotype. The V call is TRBV7-2, the J call TRBJ2-2; 11 bases fit TRBD1. The CDR3 runs 18 residues. The ends lost 3 bases at V and 5 bases at J; junction bases unmatched: 11. Germline V CDR1 and CDR2: SGHTA, FQGNSA. DNA for the CDR3: TGTGCCAGCAGCTTGCTGGACAGGGGGCGTGGGGCTACCGGGGAGCTGTTTTTT. Its translation: CASSLLDRGRGATGELFF.

This clonotype came up many times. The rearrangement uses TRBV7-2 and TRBJ2-6, with D tentatively TRBD1 (6 bases). The germline V gene has CDR1 SGHTA and CDR2 FQGNSA. Trimming took 1 base from V and 1 from J, leaving 14 bases between them. The length of the CDR3 is 18 residues. CDR3: CASSLVVGQQSGANVLTF. CDR3 nucleotide sequence: TGTGCCAGCAGCTTAGTTGTCGGACAGCAATCTGGGGCCAACGTCCTGACTTTC.

The table lists this clonotype with many counts. DNA for the CDR3: TGCAGCGTTGGGCCGGGAGTACCTCAAGAGACCCAGTACTTC. It encodes CSVGPGVPQETQYF. V is TRBV29-1 and J is TRBJ2-5, with TRBD2 as a possible D gene (6 bases). CDR1 and CDR2 from the germline V gene are SQVTM and ANQGSEA. With 4 bases removed from V and 2 bases from J, the gap between germline ends came to 14 bases. The CDR3 is made up of 14 amino acids.

This clonotype was detected many times. The chain carries TRBV6-5 and TRBJ1-2; 7 nucleotides match TRBD1. Germline CDR1 MNHEY, CDR2 SVGAGI. The V segment lost 10 bases and the J segment 5 bases; nucleotides outside the gene matches: 13. The CDR3 covers 14 residues. In nucleotides, the CDR3 is TGTGCCACTAGTACCGGGACAGTCGTTTATGGCTACACCTTC. Protein: CATSTGTVVYGYTF.

The sample holds many counts of this clonotype. The chain joins TRBV20-1 to TRBJ2-7; possible D gene TRBD2, 5 bases. CDR3 length: 14 amino acids. V shed 8 bases and J shed 0 bases, with 17 bases lying between them. Germline values: CDR1 DFQATT, CDR2 SNEGSKA (reference sequence). Here the CDR3 DNA reads TGCAGTCCAAAGGAGGATTTTACCTCCTACGAGCAGTACTTC. Residues: CSPKEDFTSYEQYF.

This clonotype was seen repeatedly, ten times or more. This chain uses TRBV3-1 with TRBJ2-7, with TRBD2 identical over 11 bases. CDR1 and CDR2 (germline): LGHDT, YNNKEL (reference sequence). V was pared by 4 bases and J by 3 bases, with 5 bases of the junction left unmatched. The CDR3 runs 15 residues. CDR3 loop: CASSPRLAGLYEQYF. In DNA form, the CDR3 reads TGTGCCAGCAGCCCCCGACTAGCGGGACTCTACGAGCAGTACTTC.

This clonotype was counted many times. The CDR3 coding sequence is TGTGCCAGCAGTTCCCTGGGACGGACCCAGTACTTC. Translation: CASSSLGRTQYF. J is TRBJ2-5 and V is TRBV6-2 or TRBV6-3; D possibly uses TRBD1 or TRBD2 (5 bases each). The ends were cut back, 4 bases at V and 7 bases at J, with 10 bases in the middle. The germline V gene encodes CDR1 MNHEY and CDR2 SVGEGT. This CDR3 region has 12 residues.

This clonotype was picked up many times. The chain employs TRBV12-3 or TRBV12-4 and TRBJ2-3; tentative D call: TRBD2 (6 bases). The CDR3 consists of 16 residues. Trimming pared 7 bases from V and 3 bases from J, leaving 20 bases between. CDR3 protein: CASNQRRGGLTDTQYF. The CDR3 DNA reads TGTGCCAGCAACCAGCGGCGGGGAGGACTAACAGATACGCAGTATTTT.

This clonotype was detected many times. The genes are TRBV7-2 and TRBJ2-7, with D perhaps being TRBD1 or TRBD2 (5 bases each). The V gene lost 5 bases and the J gene lost 0 bases, with 11 bases spanning the gap. Germline CDR1 is SGHTA and CDR2 is FQGNSA. The CDR3 sequence is 14 residues long. This CDR3 is CASSRDVSSYEQYF. The CDR3 DNA sequence: TGTGCCAGCAGCCGGGACGTCAGCTCCTACGAGCAGTACTTC.

This clonotype was counted between two and nine times. The chain has TRBV9 and TRBJ1-6, with D unresolved. Germline CDR1 and CDR2: SGDLS and YYNGEE. This CDR3 has 13 residues. Trimming stripped 5 bases from V and 0 bases from J, with 3 bases between. The CDR3 here is CASSVSYNSPLHF. CDR3 sequence (DNA): TGTGCCAGCAGTGTCTCCTATAATTCACCCCTCCACTTT.

The table lists this clonotype with many counts. The chain employs TRBV20-1 and TRBJ1-6; D is possibly TRBD1 (5 bases). The germline V gene has CDR1 DFQATT and CDR2 SNEGSKA (reference sequence). Trimming left V 4 bases short and J 4 bases short, with 17 bases between. The CDR3 is made up of 16 amino acids. This CDR3 reads CSATETAAAYNSPLHF. The DNA of the CDR3 is TGCAGTGCTACAGAGACAGCAGCCGCTTATAATTCACCCCTCCACTTT.

The genes are TRBV11-3 and TRBJ2-1, with a weak D call TRBD1 (5 bases). The length of the CDR3 is 15 residues. Looked up from germline, CDR1 is SGHNT and CDR2 is YENEEA. V was clipped by 4 bases and J by 0 bases, with 10 bases between them. The CDR3 protein is CASSSGISSYNEQFF. DNA for the CDR3: TGTGCCAGCAGCTCAGGGATCAGCTCCTACAATGAGCAGTTCTTC.

This chain links TRBV28 with TRBJ1-4; D is uncertain. V lost 2 bases and J 8 bases, leaving 15 bases between the germline ends. Germline V lookup: CDR1 MDHEN, CDR2 SYDVKM. This CDR3 has 15 amino acids. The CDR3 protein is CASSLVLTVDEKLFF. The CDR3 DNA is TGTGCCAGCAGTTTAGTTCTGACCGTGGACGAAAAACTGTTTTTT.

There are many counts of this clonotype. J is TRBJ1-1 and V is TRBV7-8; TRBD1 might be the D (5 bases). The CDR3 has 15 amino acids. V lost 0 bases and J lost 5, with 13 bases in between. Germline loops: CDR1 SGHVS, CDR2 FQNEAQ. Here the CDR3 DNA reads TGTGCCAGCAGCTTAGCAACCGGGGCCAAAACTGAAGCTTTCTTT. Translated, it gives CASSLATGAKTEAFF.

This clonotype was counted many times. The chain carries TRBV7-8 and TRBJ1-1, with no clear D. Trimming pared 6 bases from V and 0 bases from J, leaving 14 bases between. CDR3 length: 15 amino acids. The germline V gene has CDR1 SGHVS and CDR2 FQNEAQ. The CDR3 DNA follows: TGTGCCAGCAGATACACAGCAGCCTTGAACACTGAAGCTTTCTTT. Its translation is CASRYTAALNTEAFF.

This clonotype appeared many times. The V call is TRBV7-9, the J call TRBJ1-5; no definite D call. V dropped 5 bases and J dropped 7 bases, with 12 bases sitting between them. Germline CDR1 SEHNR, CDR2 FQNEAQ (reference sequence). The CDR3 spans 13 residues. The CDR3 sequence: CASSPPPGQPQHF. The CDR3 nucleotides read TGTGCCAGCAGCCCTCCCCCGGGGCAGCCCCAGCATTTT. The full variable domain, rest sourced from reference TRBV7-9 and TRBJ1-5, is DTGVSQNPRHKITKRGQNVTFRCDPISEHNRLYWYRQTLGQGPEFLTYFQNEAQLEKSRLLSDRFSAERPKGSFSTLEIQRTEQGDSAMYLCASSPPPGQPQHFGDGTRLSIL.

This clonotype came up a few times. V is TRBV6-2 or TRBV6-3 and J is TRBJ2-1; D is unclear. Per germline, CDR1 MNHEY and CDR2 SVGEGT. Trimming took 6 bases from V and 8 from J, leaving 8 bases between them. This CDR3 is built from 11 residues. The CDR3, as DNA: TGTGCCAGCAGCCGTGAGTATGAGCAGTTCTTC. This codes for CASSREYEQFF.

This clonotype was recorded at least ten times. This sequence joins TRBV10-3 and TRBJ2-1; D might be TRBD2 (5 bases). The CDR3 consists of 15 residues. Germline V lookup: CDR1 ENHRY, CDR2 SYGVKD. V lost 0 bases to trimming and J lost 6 bases, with 12 bases between them. DNA for the CDR3: TGTGCCATCAGTGAGTCGGCTCTAGCTTCCAATGAGCAGTTCTTC. This encodes CAISESALASNEQFF.

V is TRBV20-1 and J is TRBJ2-5; D is unclear. The CDR3 is made up of 14 amino acids. Trimming stripped 1 base from V and 4 bases from J, with 13 bases between. CDR1 is DFQATT, CDR2 SNEGSKA, per germline (reference sequence). The CDR3 DNA is TGCAGTGCTAGAGTCGTTAGCCCCCCAGAGACCCAGTACTTC. This codes for CSARVVSPPETQYF.

In its sample, this clonotype was seen many times. J is TRBJ1-2 and V is TRBV28; D may be TRBD1 (6 bases). The V end was cut by 5 bases, the J end by 3 bases, with 19 bases between. The CDR3 spans 16 residues. From germline, CDR1 is MDHEN and CDR2 SYDVKM. The CDR3 sequence is CASSTRRQGIDYGYTF. The CDR3 DNA follows: TGTGCCAGCAGTACCCGGCGGCAGGGGATCGACTATGGCTACACCTTC.

Many counts were recorded for this clonotype. V gene TRBV7-3 combines with J gene TRBJ1-2; D remains unclear. Germline assignment: CDR1 SGHTA and CDR2 FQGTGA. This CDR3 has 13 residues. V was cut by 4 bases and J by 7 bases, with 13 bases left in between. CDR3 residues: CASSSFDGLGYTF. CDR3 nucleotides: TGTGCCAGCAGCTCCTTCGACGGACTTGGCTACACCTTC.

This clonotype was found many times. V usage is TRBV2 and J usage is TRBJ1-1; 7 bases fit TRBD1. The CDR3 runs to 17 residues. CDR1 is SNHLY, CDR2 FYNNEI, per germline. The V segment lost 4 bases and the J segment 1 base; nucleotides outside the gene matches: 12. In DNA form, the CDR3 reads TGTGCCAGCAGTGGTAGGATAGGGGGCGGCTGGAACACTGAAGCTTTCTTT. Residues: CASSGRIGGGWNTEAFF.

The chain uses TRBV4-1 and TRBJ1-5; the match to TRBD1 covers 7 bases. The CDR3 is made up of 15 amino acids. V lost 4 bases and J lost 7; bases outside the gene matches: 10. CDR1 and CDR2 from the germline V gene are MGHRA and YSYEKL. CDR3 amino acids: CASSLRQGPEQPQHF. CDR3 sequence (DNA): TGCGCCAGCAGCCTACGACAGGGCCCTGAGCAGCCCCAGCATTTT.

This clonotype was recorded at least ten times. The chain carries TRBV3-1 and TRBJ2-7, with 8 bases aligning to TRBD2. The CDR3 contains 16 residues. The V gene end was trimmed by 2 bases and the J gene end by 2 bases; junction bases not matched to a gene: 8. Germline V CDR1 and CDR2: LGHDT, YNNKEL (reference sequence). CDR3 nucleotide sequence: TGTGCCAGCAGCCAAAGCATCGCGGGGGGTACCTACGAGCAGTACTTC. It specifies CASSQSIAGGTYEQYF.

This clonotype has only a few counts. The V call is TRBV7-9, the J call TRBJ2-2, with D perhaps matching TRBD1 or TRBD2 (5 bases each). With 4 bases removed from V and 4 bases from J, the gap between germline ends came to 10 bases. Per the germline V gene, CDR1 is SEHNR and CDR2 is FQNEAQ (reference sequence). This CDR3 region has 14 residues. CDR3 in DNA: TGTGCCAGCAGCTCGCCAGGGAGCACCGGGGAGCTGTTTTTT. This codes for CASSSPGSTGELFF.

This clonotype appeared many times. The rearrangement uses TRBV7-6 and TRBJ2-5; perhaps TRBD2 as D (6 bases). The length of the CDR3 is 13 residues. V shed 4 bases and J shed 2 bases, with 8 bases lying between them. The germline CDR1 and CDR2 sequences are SGHVS and FNYEAQ. CDR3 residues: CASSSAGQETQYF. Written as DNA, the CDR3 is TGTGCCAGCAGCTCGGCGGGGCAAGAGACCCAGTACTTC.

This clonotype was observed many times. V usage is TRBV6-6 and J usage is TRBJ2-2; 7 bases are shared with TRBD1. The CDR3 consists of 15 residues. CDR1 is MNHNY and CDR2 is SVGAGI in the germline V gene (reference sequence). V shed 5 bases and J 3 bases; nucleotides not matched to a gene: 6. Here the CDR3 reads CASSAQGLDTGELFF. The CDR3 DNA reads as TGTGCCAGCAGTGCACAGGGGTTGGACACCGGGGAGCTGTTTTTT.

This clonotype was seen at least ten times. V and J are TRBV6-1 and TRBJ2-1, with 7 positions matching TRBD1. The length of the CDR3 is 13 residues. V lost 6 bases to trimming and J lost 10 bases; unmatched junction nucleotides: 9. Germline assignment: CDR1 MNHNS and CDR2 SASEGT. The CDR3 here is CASRERQGSEQFF. CDR3 coding DNA: TGTGCCAGCAGAGAGAGACAGGGTTCCGAGCAGTTCTTC.

The rearrangement links TRBV2 to TRBJ1-1; perhaps TRBD1 as D (6 bases). The CDR3 runs to 13 residues. Germline assignment: CDR1 SNHLY and CDR2 FYNNEI. The ends were cut back, 7 bases at V and 12 bases at J, with 21 bases in the middle. CDR3 amino acids: CASKQGQARGPFF. The CDR3 nucleotides are TGTGCCAGCAAACAGGGCCAAGCCCGGGGGCCTTTCTTT.